One and the same sample provided the 22 T cell receptor beta chains below, sequenced in a study of beta chain features in type 1 diabetes. These receptors lack a known antigen. General study points: Shortening that was moderate but significant affected the TCRB CDR3s of Type 1 diabetes patients in all four CD4+ subsets.

Isolated RNA was reverse transcribed in full, so expressed TCRB transcripts were sequenced. Measured with immunoSEQ multiplex PCR; TCRdb has only the in-frame clones, and not every one. The sample records a few hundred thousand clones, 20% to 25% being singletons. What was sequenced was naive CD4+ T cells from blood. The receptor set was obtained from a woman aged 30 to 39 with type 1 diabetes.

This clone has a handful of counts. The chain recombines TRBV28 with TRBJ2-2; 9 nucleotides line up with TRBD2. The V segment lost 3 bases and the J segment 6 bases; nucleotides outside the gene matches: 14. Germline lookup yields CDR1 MDHEN and CDR2 SYDVKM. This CDR3 spans 18 amino acids. CDR3 sequence (DNA): TGTGCCAGCAGTTTTTCTGGGCTAGCGGGAATAGATGCCGGGGAGCTGTTTTTT. Translation gives CASSFSGLAGIDAGELFF.

This clone was picked up a small number of times. The rearrangement joins TRBV30 to TRBJ2-3, with D possibly being TRBD2 (6 bases). The CDR3 has 11 amino acids. Trimming cost V 5 bases and J 5 bases, with 8 bases left between them. Germline V gene sequence: CDR1 GTSNPN, CDR2 SVGIG (reference sequence). In DNA form, the CDR3 reads TGTGCCTGGGGACTACTAGATACGCAGTATTTT. Its translation: CAWGLLDTQYF.

This rearrangement joins TRBV30 to TRBJ2-5, with a tentative D call TRBD2 (5 bases). V was clipped by 1 base and J by 4 bases, with 10 bases between them. The germline V gene has CDR1 GTSNPN and CDR2 SVGIG (reference sequence). This CDR3 has 13 residues. CDR3 DNA sequence: TGTGCCTGGAGTGCGAGGAGCGGAGAGACCCAGTACTTC. Encoded protein: CAWSARSGETQYF.

The V call is TRBV18, the J call TRBJ1-5, with 7 bases fitting TRBD1. V was clipped by 6 bases and J by 4 bases; unmatched bases: 12. In germline, CDR1 is KGHSH, CDR2 LQKENI. The CDR3 covers 16 residues. The CDR3 region is CASSVALQGLNQPQHF. The DNA of the CDR3 is TGTGCCAGCTCCGTAGCTCTACAGGGGCTAAATCAGCCCCAGCATTTT.

This clone showed up just a few times. V usage is TRBV4-1 and J usage is TRBJ2-1; 8 nucleotides agree with TRBD2. V lost 3 bases, J lost 7 bases, and 8 bases stayed unmatched. The CDR3 spans 15 residues. Germline assignment: CDR1 MGHRA and CDR2 YSYEKL. This CDR3 is CASSHPEREKNEQFF. CDR3 DNA sequence: TGCGCCAGCAGCCATCCCGAGCGGGAGAAGAATGAGCAGTTCTTC.

The J gene is TRBJ2-7, the V gene TRBV25-1, with 9 bases matching TRBD1. J gave up 3 bases and V 2 bases, and 2 bases lay outside the gene matches. CDR3 length: 14 amino acids. CDR1 and CDR2 (germline): MGHDK, SYGVNS. The CDR3 DNA is TGTGCCAGCAGTGAAGGGACAGGGAGCTACGAGCAGTACTTC. Its translation is CASSEGTGSYEQYF.

This clone occurred a few times. The chain is built from TRBV10-3 and TRBJ2-5, with 9 bases lining up with TRBD2. J lost 5 bases, V lost 0 bases, and 22 bases had no gene match. CDR1 is ENHRY and CDR2 is SYGVKD in the germline V gene. The length of the CDR3 is 21 residues. The CDR3 DNA reads TGTGCCATCAGTGAGTCGATGGTGGCGGGAGGGCCGCTTTCCGCCAGGGAGACCCAGTACTTC. This encodes CAISESMVAGGPLSARETQYF.

This clone turned up a few times. This sequence joins TRBV18 and TRBJ2-7; TRBD1 matches 9 bases. The length of the CDR3 is 15 residues. V lost 4 bases to trimming and J lost 3 bases; unmatched junction nucleotides: 7. Germline lookup yields CDR1 KGHSH and CDR2 LQKENI. In DNA, the CDR3 is TGTGCCAGCTCACTAGGGACAGGGCAAGGCTACGAGCAGTACTTC. This codes for CASSLGTGQGYEQYF. The variable domain in full, completed from reference TRBV18 and TRBJ2-7, reads NAGVMQNPRHLVRRRGQEARLRCSPMKGHSHVYWYRQLPEEGLKFMVYLQKENIIDESGMPKERFSAEFPKEGPSILRIQQVVRGDSAAYFCASSLGTGQGYEQYFGPGTRLTVT.

The genes are TRBV28 and TRBJ2-7; 7 bases agree with TRBD2. Germline CDR1 reads MDHEN; CDR2 reads SYDVKM. The CDR3 spans 11 residues. The ends lost 10 bases at V and 3 bases at J; junction bases unmatched: 3. CDR3 sequence (DNA): TGTGCCATCGGGACTAACTACGAGCAGTACTTC. This translates into CAIGTNYEQYF. Full variable domain (rest looked up from reference TRBV28 and TRBJ2-7): DVKVTQSSRYLVKRTGEKVFLECVQDMDHENMFWYRQDPGLGLRLIYFSYDVKMKEKGDIPEGYSVSREKKERFSLILESASTNQTSMYLCAIGTNYEQYFGPGTRLTVT.

In this sample, this clone turned up a few times. CDR3 sequence reads: CASSLELDYTDTQYF. CDR3 bases: TGTGCCAGCAGCTTAGAGCTAGATTACACAGATACGCAGTATTTT. The rearrangement uses TRBV11-2 and TRBJ2-3; no clear D. V was shortened by 0 bases and J by 2 bases, with 9 bases between the two germline ends. The CDR3 totals 15 residues. Germline CDR1 reads SGHAT; CDR2 reads FQNNGV.

In its sample, this clone was seen a few times. The V call is TRBV5-1, the J call TRBJ2-3; 10 positions match TRBD2. CDR3 length: 16 residues. Germline V gene sequence: CDR1 SGHRS, CDR2 YFSETQ. The trim removed 6 bases at V and 4 bases at J, leaving 11 bases unmatched. This CDR3 is CASTGRLAGSADTQYF. The CDR3 DNA follows: TGCGCCAGCACCGGACGACTAGCGGGCTCGGCAGATACGCAGTATTTT.

The chain combines TRBV6-1 with TRBJ2-5, with D hard to call. Germline V CDR1 and CDR2: MNHNS, SASEGT. The CDR3 consists of 12 residues. Between the trimmed V and J ends, which lost 2 bases and 5 bases, there was a span of 6 bases. The CDR3 protein is CASSETGETQYF. CDR3 nucleotide sequence: TGTGCCAGCAGTGAAACCGGGGAGACCCAGTACTTC.

The J gene is TRBJ2-5, the V gene TRBV18; 8 bases are shared with TRBD2. The V gene end was trimmed by 1 base and the J gene end by 2 bases; junction bases not matched to a gene: 6. There are 16 residues in the CDR3. Germline V gene lookup returns CDR1 KGHSH and CDR2 LQKENI. This chain's CDR3 is CASSPRASGQQETQYF. CDR3 in DNA: TGTGCCAGCTCACCACGGGCTAGCGGGCAACAAGAGACCCAGTACTTC.

This clone turned up a few times. The genes are TRBV30 and TRBJ2-7, with D tentatively TRBD1 (7 bases). CDR1 and CDR2 (germline): GTSNPN, SVGIG (reference sequence). Deletions cut 3 bases from V and 6 bases from J, with 15 bases between. The CDR3 spans 13 residues. The CDR3, as DNA: TGTGCCTGGAGCTCATACAGGGGAGGCGAGCAGTACTTC. It yields the protein CAWSSYRGGEQYF.

There are a few counts of this clone. This chain uses TRBV7-9 with TRBJ1-4, with D possibly TRBD1 on 5 matching bases. Trimming removed 3 bases at V and 0 bases at J, with 5 bases between. The CDR3 consists of 14 residues. Germline assignment: CDR1 SEHNR and CDR2 FQNEAQ (reference sequence). The CDR3 is CASSLTATNEKLFF. CDR3 in DNA: TGTGCCAGCAGCTTGACAGCAACTAATGAAAAACTGTTTTTT.

Note on this clone: Additional DNA sequences in this sample encode the identical CDR3. This sequence joins TRBV5-4 and TRBJ2-5, with TRBD2 identical over 14 bases. With 3 bases clipped from V and 4 bases from J, the junction kept 2 bases outside the gene matches. Germline assignment: CDR1 SGHNT and CDR2 YYREEE (reference sequence). CDR3 length: 15 residues. CDR3 in DNA: TGTGCCAGCAGCTCGGGACTAGCGGGAGCAGAGACCCAGTACTTC. It yields the protein CASSSGLAGAETQYF.

CDR3 coding DNA: TGCGCCATTACACGGTTCCCCCGAAGGAGATACATTCAGTACTTC. Translated, it gives CAITRFPRRRYIQYF. This chain joins TRBV5-1 and TRBJ2-4; D remains unclear. CDR3 length: 15 residues. Trimming took 9 bases from V and 8 from J, leaving 24 bases between them. Germline values: CDR1 SGHRS, CDR2 YFSETQ. The full variable domain, rest sourced from reference TRBV5-1 and TRBJ2-4, is KAGVTQTPRYLIKTRGQQVTLSCSPISGHRSVSWYQQTPGQGLQFLFEYFSETQRNKGNFPGRFSGRQFSNSRSEMNVSTLELGDSALYLCAITRFPRRRYIQYFGAGTRLSVL.

This clone has more than one count but fewer than ten. The chain links TRBV14 to TRBJ2-1, with 7 bases identical to TRBD2. The V segment lost 4 bases and the J segment 9 bases; nucleotides outside the gene matches: 6. This CDR3 spans 13 amino acids. Per germline, CDR1 SGHDN and CDR2 FVKESK. CDR3 in amino acids: CASSPRPSGEQFF. The CDR3 DNA follows: TGTGCCAGCAGCCCTCGTCCTAGCGGTGAGCAGTTCTTC.

This chain uses TRBV7-9 with TRBJ2-7, with unresolved D. The CDR3 contains 16 residues. CDR1 and CDR2 from the germline V gene are SEHNR and FQNEAQ (reference sequence). The V gene lost 3 bases and the J gene lost 4 bases, with 19 bases spanning the gap. CDR3 residues: CASSFFSIQDGYEQYF. DNA of the CDR3: TGTGCCAGCAGCTTTTTCTCTATTCAAGACGGGTACGAGCAGTACTTC.

The sample holds a few counts of this clone. At the DNA level, this CDR3 is encoded by other sequences in the same sample as well. The chain employs TRBV7-3 and TRBJ2-1; 7 bases line up with TRBD2. Looked up from germline, CDR1 is SGHTA and CDR2 is FQGTGA. V was pared by 4 bases and J by 5 bases, with 2 bases of the junction left unmatched. This CDR3 is 13 amino acids long. This chain's CDR3 is CASSSGLDNEQFF. CDR3 nucleotide sequence: TGTGCCAGCAGCTCCGGACTAGACAATGAGCAGTTCTTC.

In this sample, this clone turned up a few times. The J gene is TRBJ2-3, the V gene TRBV25-1, with a tentative D call TRBD2 (5 bases). The CDR3 runs to 14 residues. Germline lookup yields CDR1 MGHDK and CDR2 SYGVNS. V was pared by 4 bases and J by 2 bases, with 10 bases between. In DNA, the CDR3 is TGTGCCAGCAGTGCGGGGTTCCCCACAGATACGCAGTATTTT. Amino acids: CASSAGFPTDTQYF.

The chain has TRBV5-1 and TRBJ2-3; possible D gene TRBD1, 6 bases. CDR1 is SGHRS, CDR2 YFSETQ, per germline. The V gene lost 0 bases and the J gene lost 5 bases, with 10 bases spanning the gap. The CDR3 is made up of 14 amino acids. This CDR3 is CASSLGTVGDTQYF. The CDR3 nucleotides are TGCGCCAGCAGCTTGGGGACAGTCGGAGATACGCAGTATTTT.